These 28 T cell receptor beta chains originate from one sample sequenced in a study of cytomegalovirus exposure and HLA in healthy donors. PCR involved 60 Vbeta and 13 Jbeta primers. Clones were sequenced by immunoSEQ multiplex PCR, and TCRdb holds only the in-frame ones, with some missing. This sample has roughly 110,000 clones, with around 64% found just once. The sample was PBMCs. Receptor source: a man aged 25 to 45 in good health and CMV-seropositive.

V is TRBV11-3 and J is TRBJ2-4, with 12 bases fitting TRBD1. The CDR3 extends over 16 amino acids. The junction had 8 bases not matched to a gene; V was cut back by 4 bases and J by 7 bases. Germline V gene lookup returns CDR1 SGHNT and CDR2 YENEEA. The CDR3 region is CASSSGTGGDANIQYF. DNA for the CDR3: TGTGCCAGCAGCTCCGGGACAGGGGGCGACGCGAACATTCAGTACTTC.

A few counts support this clone. The rearrangement links TRBV19 to TRBJ1-2; 9 bases are shared with TRBD1. Per germline, CDR1 LNHDA and CDR2 SQIVND (reference sequence). This CDR3 comprises 14 residues. V gave up 3 bases and J gave up 5 bases; unmatched junction bases: 4. The CDR3 nucleotides are TGTGCCAGTAGTATCGGGGACAGGGTGTATGGCTACACCTTC. This sequence encodes CASSIGDRVYGYTF.

This clone has only one observation. The V call is TRBV13, the J call TRBJ2-5; 15 positions agree with TRBD2. Germline CDR1 is PRHDT and CDR2 is FYEKMQ (reference sequence). This CDR3 has 16 amino acids. The V and J ends lost 4 bases and 7 bases, in that order; junction bases with no gene match: 7. The CDR3 here is CASSWTSGGEVRTQYF. As DNA, the CDR3 is TGTGCCAGCAGCTGGACTAGCGGGGGGGAAGTTAGGACCCAGTACTTC.

In DNA, the CDR3 is TGTGCCAGTAGTCGAGGTGGGGGGGACTACGAGCAGTACGTC. Its protein product is CASSRGGGDYEQYV. The V call is TRBV19, the J call TRBJ2-7, with 7 nucleotides matching TRBD2. Germline CDR1 is LNHDA and CDR2 is SQIVND (reference sequence). The CDR3 is made up of 14 amino acids. V lost 5 bases and J lost 3; bases outside the gene matches: 7.

The chain has TRBV7-9 and TRBJ1-1; no clear D gene. Germline-derived CDR1 and CDR2 are SEHNR and FQNEAQ (reference sequence). The V end lost 5 bases, the J end lost 1 base, and 14 bases lay between the germline ends. The CDR3 runs to 15 residues. This CDR3 is CASSPPRHQNTEAFF. In DNA, the CDR3 is TGTGCCAGCAGCCCACCGCGACACCAGAACACTGAAGCTTTCTTT.

A single count supports this clone. This chain links TRBV19 with TRBJ1-1; 10 bases match TRBD1. Germline V lookup: CDR1 LNHDA, CDR2 SQIVND (reference sequence). The V gene end was trimmed by 5 bases and the J gene end by 1 base; junction bases not matched to a gene: 7. The CDR3 consists of 16 residues. For the CDR3, the DNA is TGTGCCAGTAGTGCCCGGGACAGGGGTACGAACACTGAAGCTTTCTTT. Its protein product is CASSARDRGTNTEAFF.

The chain carries TRBV2 and TRBJ1-2, with D maybe TRBD1 (5 bases). V lost 8 bases to trimming and J lost 8 bases, with 21 bases between them. The CDR3 is 14 residues long. Germline CDR1 SNHLY, CDR2 FYNNEI. The CDR3 region has the DNA TGTGCCAGCGCCGAAACAGGCGCCGTTAGAGGCTACACCTTC. Translation: CASAETGAVRGYTF.

The chain combines TRBV6-1 with TRBJ2-1; D is perhaps TRBD1 (5 bases). V was clipped by 3 bases and J by 5 bases, with 17 bases between them. Germline loops: CDR1 MNHNS, CDR2 SASEGT. There are 16 residues in the CDR3. CDR3 sequence reads: CASSDGARFLNNEQFF. The CDR3 DNA sequence: TGTGCCAGCAGTGATGGGGCCAGATTCCTTAACAATGAGCAGTTCTTC.

V usage is TRBV19 and J usage is TRBJ2-1, with D perhaps matching TRBD2 (6 bases). Between the trimmed V and J ends, which lost 5 bases and 6 bases, there was a span of 11 bases. The germline CDR1 and CDR2 sequences are LNHDA and SQIVND (reference sequence). The CDR3 extends over 13 amino acids. The CDR3 nucleotides read TGTGCCAGTAGTTTGATTAGCGGCAATGAGCAGTTCTTC. Encoded protein: CASSLISGNEQFF.

This chain joins TRBV2 and TRBJ1-6; perhaps TRBD1 as D (6 bases). Trimming pared 3 bases from V and 5 bases from J, leaving 11 bases between. Per germline, CDR1 SNHLY and CDR2 FYNNEI. This CDR3 is built from 15 residues. The CDR3 is CASSDFTGHNSPLHF. Written as DNA, the CDR3 is TGTGCCAGCAGTGATTTCACAGGGCATAATTCACCCCTCCACTTT.

This chain links TRBV27 with TRBJ1-1, with D perhaps matching TRBD1 (5 bases). The CDR3 is made up of 16 amino acids. The V gene lost 4 bases and the J gene lost 0 bases, with 15 bases spanning the gap. The V gene's germline CDR1 is MNHEY and CDR2 SMNVEV (reference sequence). The CDR3 region is CASSSTRGGVNTEAFF. The CDR3 nucleotides are TGTGCCAGCAGTTCCACCCGGGGAGGGGTGAACACTGAAGCTTTCTTT.

The chain combines TRBV7-9 with TRBJ2-5, with D perhaps matching TRBD1 (6 bases). V was pared by 2 bases and J by 2 bases, with 12 bases between. Germline V lookup: CDR1 SEHNR, CDR2 FQNEAQ (reference sequence). The CDR3 covers 15 residues. The CDR3, as DNA: TGTGCCAGCAGCTTACCGACAGGTTTACAAGAGACCCAGTACTTC. This translates into CASSLPTGLQETQYF.

V and J are TRBV5-1 and TRBJ2-1; 13 positions match TRBD2. Trimming took 4 bases from V and 10 from J; bases not matched to a gene: 2. Looked up from germline, CDR1 is SGHRS and CDR2 is YFSETQ. This CDR3 contains 13 residues. The CDR3 loop reads CASSTGLAGEQFF. The DNA of the CDR3 is TGCGCCAGCAGCACGGGACTAGCGGGGGAGCAGTTCTTC.

V is TRBV7-3 and J is TRBJ1-1; D possibly corresponds to TRBD1 (5 bases). Germline-derived CDR1 and CDR2 are SGHTA and FQGTGA. Trimming took 1 base from V and 5 from J, leaving 14 bases between them. This CDR3 region has 15 residues. CDR3 sequence reads: CASSLIRRERTEAFF. The CDR3 DNA follows: TGTGCCAGCAGCTTAATACGCAGGGAAAGAACTGAAGCTTTCTTT.

This clone turned up a few times. This chain uses TRBV25-1 with TRBJ1-4, with D perhaps TRBD1 (6 bases). The CDR3 sequence is 14 residues long. Trimming took 7 bases from V and 4 from J, leaving 13 bases between them. Germline CDR1 reads MGHDK; CDR2 reads SYGVNS. As DNA, the CDR3 is TGTGCCAGCATCTCGGACAGTGGTAATGAAAAACTGTTTTTT. Protein sequence: CASISDSGNEKLFF.

This chain joins TRBV27 and TRBJ2-3; 9 bases are a match to TRBD2. Trimming at V came to 7 bases and at J to 1 base, leaving 30 bases not matched to a gene. In germline, CDR1 is MNHEY, CDR2 SMNVEV (reference sequence). The CDR3 has 23 amino acids. CDR3 in amino acids: CASTPVNPGQGLAGRGGTDTQYF. The DNA of the CDR3 is TGTGCCAGCACCCCCGTCAACCCAGGGCAGGGGCTAGCGGGGAGAGGGGGCACAGATACGCAGTATTTT.

The chain combines TRBV29-1 with TRBJ2-1; D is ambiguous. The CDR3 consists of 15 residues. Germline CDR1 and CDR2: SQVTM and ANQGSEA. V lost 5 bases and J lost 4, with 18 bases in between. The CDR3 here is CSVLLKKKLYNEQFF. The CDR3 DNA reads TGCAGCGTTCTACTCAAGAAAAAACTTTACAATGAGCAGTTCTTC.

This clone was counted only a few times. V usage is TRBV6-1 and J usage is TRBJ1-3, with D possibly TRBD1 on 6 matching bases. Between the trimmed V and J ends, which lost 2 bases and 4 bases, there was a span of 15 bases. Germline loops: CDR1 MNHNS, CDR2 SASEGT. The CDR3 sequence is 16 residues long. The DNA of the CDR3 is TGTGCCAGCAGTGAACGGCCGGCAGGGACAGGAAACACCATATATTTT. Protein sequence: CASSERPAGTGNTIYF.

This clone was observed a few times. The chain employs TRBV25-1 and TRBJ2-1, with 8 bases identical to TRBD1. J gave up 4 bases and V 1 base, and 12 bases lay outside the gene matches. The CDR3 sequence is 18 residues long. The germline V gene encodes CDR1 MGHDK and CDR2 SYGVNS. This chain's CDR3 is CASSEFYGTGIGYNEQFF. For the CDR3, the DNA is TGTGCCAGCAGTGAATTCTACGGGACAGGTATAGGGTACAATGAGCAGTTCTTC.

V gene TRBV27 combines with J gene TRBJ1-5; the match to TRBD1 covers 9 bases. J was trimmed by 4 bases and V by 0 bases; bases with no gene match: 10. The CDR3 length is 18 residues. Germline V gives CDR1 MNHEY, CDR2 SMNVEV (reference sequence). This chain's CDR3 is CASSLSYGTGRLNQPQHF. The CDR3 DNA is TGTGCCAGCAGTTTATCGTATGGGACAGGGCGGTTGAATCAGCCCCAGCATTTT.

The chain carries TRBV4-2 and TRBJ2-3; TRBD2 aligns across 7 bases. The CDR3 totals 13 residues. Trimming removed 0 bases from V and 14 bases from J; junction bases left unmatched: 8. In germline, CDR1 is LGHNA, CDR2 YNFKEQ. CDR3 nucleotides: TGTGCCAGCAGCCAAGAGGACCGGGGGGTCGGGTATTTT. Amino acids: CASSQEDRGVGYF.

This clone was seen a handful of times. The rearrangement links TRBV18 to TRBJ1-2; D might be TRBD1 (5 bases). Trimming removed 2 bases at V and 12 bases at J, with 22 bases between. This CDR3 is 15 amino acids long. Germline loops: CDR1 KGHSH, CDR2 LQKENI. Written as DNA, the CDR3 is TGTGCCAGCTCACCAACCGGGGGGGAGAGGGCGCGAGACACCTTC. Amino acids: CASSPTGGERARDTF. The whole variable domain, remainder taken from reference TRBV18 and TRBJ1-2, is NAGVMQNPRHLVRRRGQEARLRCSPMKGHSHVYWYRQLPEEGLKFMVYLQKENIIDESGMPKERFSAEFPKEGPSILRIQQVVRGDSAAYFCASSPTGGERARDTFGSGTRLTVV.

This clone was seen once. In DNA form, the CDR3 reads TGTGCCAGCAGCACCGGACAGGGAGAAAAACTGTTTTTT. This codes for CASSTGQGEKLFF. V is TRBV7-2 and J is TRBJ1-4, with 8 positions matching TRBD1. Germline CDR1 is SGHTA and CDR2 is FQGNSA. This CDR3 is 13 amino acids long. With 5 bases clipped from V and 8 bases from J, the junction kept 4 bases outside the gene matches.

This chain links TRBV5-4 with TRBJ2-5; 8 nucleotides match TRBD1. From germline, CDR1 is SGHNT and CDR2 YYREEE (reference sequence). The junction had 7 bases not matched to a gene; V was cut back by 4 bases and J by 5 bases. The CDR3 sequence is 14 residues long. CDR3 nucleotides: TGTGCCAGCAGCCTATCAGGGGGCAAGGAGACCCAGTACTTC. Translated: CASSLSGGKETQYF.

V usage is TRBV19 and J usage is TRBJ1-1; D is unclear. This CDR3 region has 11 residues. Germline-derived CDR1 and CDR2 are LNHDA and SQIVND (reference sequence). Trimming stripped 8 bases from V and 0 bases from J, with 4 bases between. The CDR3 DNA is TGTGCCAGTTCTATGAACACTGAAGCTTTCTTT. As protein: CASSMNTEAFF.

The V call is TRBV11-2, the J call TRBJ1-2, with TRBD1 matching over 9 bases. This CDR3 comprises 14 residues. The germline V gene has CDR1 SGHAT and CDR2 FQNNGV. Trimming took 5 bases from V and 6 from J; bases not matched to a gene: 7. CDR3 amino acids: CASSHGQGSHGYTF. CDR3 coding DNA: TGTGCCAGCAGCCATGGACAGGGGTCCCATGGCTACACCTTC.

V usage is TRBV5-4 and J usage is TRBJ2-5, with D maybe TRBD1 (6 bases). The CDR3 has 13 residues. Trimming cost V 2 bases and J 6 bases, with 11 bases left between them. Germline CDR1 and CDR2: SGHNT and YYREEE (reference sequence). Here the CDR3 reads CASSLQGSKTQYF. The CDR3, as DNA: TGTGCCAGCAGCTTACAGGGCTCGAAGACCCAGTACTTC.

The chain employs TRBV18 and TRBJ2-5; TRBD2 matches 12 bases. V was clipped by 0 bases and J by 5 bases; unmatched bases: 4. Germline lookup yields CDR1 KGHSH and CDR2 LQKENI. This CDR3 comprises 16 residues. The CDR3 sequence: CASSPPASGREETQYF. The CDR3 nucleotides read TGTGCCAGCTCACCACCGGCTAGCGGGAGGGAGGAGACCCAGTACTTC.